This T cell receptor beta chain was profiled in a study of blood T cell repertoires in COVID-19. Study-wide background: T cells, B-cell-depleted T cells, or PBMCs provided the cDNA or gDNA that served as material.

The CDR3 spans 14 residues. V was clipped by 5 bases and J by 4 bases; unmatched bases: 7. Germline V gives CDR1 SGHAT, CDR2 FQNNGV. Under the authors' procedure: The assay estimated nucleated cells by amplifying reference gene primers. Profiling relied on immunoSEQ multiplex PCR, and the TCRdb table lists in-frame clones only, not all of them. V, J and clone size are taken as reported in that table, and D and trimming were inferred from the DNA itself. The sample consists of some 50,000 clones, around 76% of them appearing once. Sequencing input: peripheral blood. The origin of this receptor is a human donor in a cohort sampled during active COVID-19. The V call is TRBV11-2, the J call TRBJ1-2; 7 bases agree with TRBD1. The CDR3 DNA follows: TGTGCCAGCAGCCCGTGGGACAGCCCCTATGGCTACACCTTC. The encoded protein is CASSPWDSPYGYTF. The entire variable domain, with the rest obtained from reference TRBV11-2 and TRBJ1-2, is as follows: EAGVAQSPRYKIIEKRQSVAFWCNPISGHATLYWYQQILGQGPKLLIQFQNNGVVDDSQLPKDRFSAERLKGVDSTLKIQPAKLEDSAVYLCASSPWDSPYGYTFGSGTRLTVV.